The clone carrying this T cell receptor (beta chain) showed up just a few times. Its antigen is not known. These data belong to a study of beta chain features in type 1 diabetes. Findings of the study overall: Patients showed naive, central memory and Treg TCRB repertoires that appeared more similar than those of healthy donors. There was a moderate but significant shortening of TCRB CDR3s in all four CD4+ subsets of Type 1 diabetes patients.

The study reverse transcribed the entire isolated RNA, so it sequenced expressed TCRB transcripts. The data were produced by immunoSEQ multiplex PCR, yet TCRdb's version contains in-frame clones alone and is incomplete. The table lists about 160,000 clones, 8.5% to 10% of them singletons. This CDR3 region has 17 residues. V lost 0 bases, J lost 0 bases, and 13 bases lay in between. Source material: central memory CD4+ T cells from blood. V gene TRBV23-1 combines with J gene TRBJ2-3; the D gene is possibly TRBD2 (6 bases). TRBV23-1 is flagged as an ORF with uncertain function. The TCR sequence derives from a young woman with type 1 diabetes. The CDR3 is CASSQSRSGSSTDTQYF. In nucleotides, the CDR3 is TGCGCCAGCAGTCAATCTCGAAGCGGGTCTAGCACAGATACGCAGTATTTT.